Listed below are T cell receptor beta chains from one sample, sequenced in a study of cytomegalovirus exposure and HLA in healthy donors. The protocol was immunoSEQ multiplex PCR, while the TCRdb copy is restricted to in-frame clones and leaves out a portion. The sample lists 130,000 to 150,000 clones; roughly three quarters were seen once. Sequencing was done on a sample of PBMCs. The source of these receptors is a female donor in good health and CMV-seronegative. Each CDR3 is given with its conserved first and last residue. The order of the fields is J gene, V gene, D gene, clone size, CDR3 DNA, CDR3 protein. A D gene is named only where the DNA matches it firmly. Size values are once, few and many counts, or a class for expanded clones, and some rows have none.

J: TRBJ2-2; V: TRBV18; D: TRBD1; size: -; DNA: TGTGCCAGCTCACCACGACAGGGGAGAAACACCGGGGAGCTGTTTTTT; CDR3: CASSPRQGRNTGELFF
J: TRBJ2-7; V: TRBV11-3; D: -; size: -; DNA: TGTGCCAGCAGCCCGGGGGATTCCCCCGAGCAGTACTTC; CDR3: CASSPGDSPEQYF
J: TRBJ2-2; V: TRBV7-3; D: TRBD2; size: once; DNA: TGTGCCAGCAGCTTAACTCCTTCGGGGGGGTACACCGGGGAGCTGTTTTTT; CDR3: CASSLTPSGGYTGELFF
J: TRBJ1-3; V: TRBV6-1; D: -; size: -; DNA: TGTGCCAGCAGTGATGGTAGGGGGGGCGCTTTTGGAAACACCATATATTTT; CDR3: CASSDGRGGAFGNTIYF
J: TRBJ1-4; V: TRBV5-5; D: -; size: -; DNA: TGTGCCAGCAGCTTAGGCGGAAGCTTAGCAACTAATGAAAAACTGTTTTTT; CDR3: CASSLGGSLATNEKLFF
J: TRBJ2-7; V: TRBV7-3; D: -; size: -; DNA: TGTGCCAGCAGCTTAACCTTAGGGGGTTTAAGCGAGCAGTACTTC; CDR3: CASSLTLGGLSEQYF
J: TRBJ1-6; V: TRBV2; D: TRBD1; size: -; DNA: TGTGCCAGCAGTGAAGGGACAGGGATACACTTT; CDR3: CASSEGTGIHF
J: TRBJ2-7; V: TRBV18; D: TRBD1; size: -; DNA: TGTGCCAGCTCACCCCGACAGGGGGGGACCTACGAGCAGTACTTC; CDR3: CASSPRQGGTYEQYF
J: TRBJ2-4; V: TRBV28; D: -; size: few; DNA: TGTGCCAGCAGTTTGGAACGGCGGGCCAAAAACATTCAGTACTTC; CDR3: CASSLERRAKNIQYF
J: TRBJ2-7; V: TRBV11-2; D: TRBD1; size: -; DNA: TGTGCCAGCAGCGGCCGGGACAGGAACTACGAGCAGTACTTC; CDR3: CASSGRDRNYEQYF
J: TRBJ1-6; V: TRBV19; D: -; size: once; DNA: TGTGCCAGTAGTCCAGGGCCCTTTAATTCACCCCTCCACTTT; CDR3: CASSPGPFNSPLHF
J: TRBJ1-6; V: TRBV28; D: -; size: -; DNA: TGTGCCAGCAGCCGGACATGGGGCTCACCCCTCCACTTT; CDR3: CASSRTWGSPLHF
J: TRBJ2-3; V: TRBV7-2; D: -; size: -; DNA: TGTGCCAGCCGAAGGCGAGGGTTAGGCACAGATACGCAGTATTTT; CDR3: CASRRRGLGTDTQYF